A few counts support the clone carrying this T cell receptor (beta chain). What it recognizes is unknown. These data belong to a study of T-cell memory formation after mild COVID-19. Regarding the study as a whole: Specificity for SARS-CoV-2 was not confirmed among the second-wave clones peaking on day 37.

TCRdb independently ran MiXCR on the 5' RACE reads; one entry per CDR3 protein. Found here are a few hundred thousand distinct CDR3 sequences, under 30% of them singletons; the top ten hold about 13%. From germline, CDR1 is SGHVS and CDR2 FQNEAQ. CDR3 size: 19 residues. The J segment lost 0 bases and the V segment lost 1 base, leaving 10 bases of the junction unmatched. This chain links TRBV7-8 with TRBJ2-1, with TRBD2 identical over 9 bases. Material: PBMCs or a T cell subset sorted from them (not recorded which). The sequence came from an adult woman who had mild COVID-19 (a few samples of this study predate the infection). Cell type and time point are not known. In DNA, the CDR3 is TGTGCCAGCAGCTTAGAGGGGAGGCTAGCGGGGAGCTCCTACAATGAGCAGTTCTTC. It specifies CASSLEGRLAGSSYNEQFF.